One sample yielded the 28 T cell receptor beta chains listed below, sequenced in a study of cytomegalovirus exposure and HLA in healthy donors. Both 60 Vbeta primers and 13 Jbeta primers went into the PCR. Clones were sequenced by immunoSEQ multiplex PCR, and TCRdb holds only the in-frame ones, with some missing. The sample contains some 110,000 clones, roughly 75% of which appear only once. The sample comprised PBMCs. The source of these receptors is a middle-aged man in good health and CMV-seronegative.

The CDR3 DNA reads TGTGCTAGTGGTCTAGGGAACAGGGGAGGCGAGCAGTACTTC. Translated, it gives CASGLGNRGGEQYF. The chain carries TRBV12-5 and TRBJ2-7, with D perhaps TRBD1 (7 bases). V was trimmed by 5 bases and J by 6 bases, leaving 17 bases between them. CDR1 is LGHNT and CDR2 is FRNRAP in the germline V gene. The CDR3 loop spans 14 amino acids.

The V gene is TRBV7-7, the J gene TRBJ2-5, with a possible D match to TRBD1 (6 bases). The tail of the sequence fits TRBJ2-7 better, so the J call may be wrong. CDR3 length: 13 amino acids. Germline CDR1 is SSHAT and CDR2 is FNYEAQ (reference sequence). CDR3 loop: CASSFGRGYEQYF. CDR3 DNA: TGTGCCAGCAGCTTTGGCAGGGGCTACGAGCAGTACTTC.

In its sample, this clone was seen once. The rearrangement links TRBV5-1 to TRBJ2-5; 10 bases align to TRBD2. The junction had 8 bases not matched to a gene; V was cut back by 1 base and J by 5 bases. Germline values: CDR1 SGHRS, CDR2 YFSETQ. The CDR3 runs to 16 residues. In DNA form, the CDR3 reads TGCGCCAGCAGCTTGTTCCAGCGGGGGGGCCTGGAGACCCAGTACTTC. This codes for CASSLFQRGGLETQYF.

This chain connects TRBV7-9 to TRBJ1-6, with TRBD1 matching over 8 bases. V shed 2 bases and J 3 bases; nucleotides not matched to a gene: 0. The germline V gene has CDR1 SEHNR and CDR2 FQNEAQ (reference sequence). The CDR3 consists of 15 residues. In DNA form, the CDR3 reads TGTGCCAGCAGCTTAACAGGGGGCTATAATTCACCCCTCCACTTT. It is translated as CASSLTGGYNSPLHF.

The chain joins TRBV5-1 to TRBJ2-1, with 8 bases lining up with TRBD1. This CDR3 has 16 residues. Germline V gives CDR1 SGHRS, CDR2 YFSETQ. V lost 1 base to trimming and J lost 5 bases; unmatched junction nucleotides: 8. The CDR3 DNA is TGCGCCAGCAGCTTGAACCAGGGGGCGCTTAACAATGAGCAGTTCTTC. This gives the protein CASSLNQGALNNEQFF.

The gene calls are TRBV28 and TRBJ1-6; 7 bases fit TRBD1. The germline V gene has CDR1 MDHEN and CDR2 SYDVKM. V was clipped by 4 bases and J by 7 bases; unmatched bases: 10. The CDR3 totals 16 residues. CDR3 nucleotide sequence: TGTGCCAGCAGTTCCTCGTCCGGGACAGCAAATTCACCCCTCCACTTT. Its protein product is CASSSSSGTANSPLHF.

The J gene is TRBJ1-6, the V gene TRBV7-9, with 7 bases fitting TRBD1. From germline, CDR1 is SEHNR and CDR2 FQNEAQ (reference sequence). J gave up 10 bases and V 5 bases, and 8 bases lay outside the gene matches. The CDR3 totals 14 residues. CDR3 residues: CASSRGGLLSPLHF. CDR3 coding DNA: TGTGCCAGCAGCCGAGGGGGCCTCTTATCACCCCTCCACTTT.

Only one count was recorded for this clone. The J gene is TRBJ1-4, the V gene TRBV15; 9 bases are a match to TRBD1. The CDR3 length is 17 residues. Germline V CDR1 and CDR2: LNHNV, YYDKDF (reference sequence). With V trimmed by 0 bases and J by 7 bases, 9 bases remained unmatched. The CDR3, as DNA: TGTGCCACCAGCAGAGATCCGCCCGGGACAGGGCTTGAAAAACTGTTTTTT. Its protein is CATSRDPPGTGLEKLFF.

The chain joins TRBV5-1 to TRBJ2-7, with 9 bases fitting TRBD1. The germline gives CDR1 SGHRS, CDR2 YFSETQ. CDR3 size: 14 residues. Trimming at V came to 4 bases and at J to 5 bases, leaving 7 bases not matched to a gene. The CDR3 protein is CASSPGQGVNEQYF. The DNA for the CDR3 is TGCGCCAGCAGCCCGGGACAGGGAGTCAACGAGCAGTACTTC.

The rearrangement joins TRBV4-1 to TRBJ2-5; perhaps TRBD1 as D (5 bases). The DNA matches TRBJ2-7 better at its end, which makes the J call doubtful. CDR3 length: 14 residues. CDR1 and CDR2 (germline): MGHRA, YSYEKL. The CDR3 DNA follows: TGCGCCAGCAGCCGGGGCCCTGGGTCCTACGAGCAGTACTTC. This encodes CASSRGPGSYEQYF.

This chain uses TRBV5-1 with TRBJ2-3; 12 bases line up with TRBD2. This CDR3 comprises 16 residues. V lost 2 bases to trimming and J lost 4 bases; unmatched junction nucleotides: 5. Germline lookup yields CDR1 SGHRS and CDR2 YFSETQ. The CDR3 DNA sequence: TGCGCCAGCAGCTTAGTACTAGCGGGGGGATCAGATACGCAGTATTTT. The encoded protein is CASSLVLAGGSDTQYF. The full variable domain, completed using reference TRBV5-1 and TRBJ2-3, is KAGVTQTPRYLIKTRGQQVTLSCSPISGHRSVSWYQQTPGQGLQFLFEYFSETQRNKGNFPGRFSGRQFSNSRSEMNVSTLELGDSALYLCASSLVLAGGSDTQYFGPGTRLTVL.

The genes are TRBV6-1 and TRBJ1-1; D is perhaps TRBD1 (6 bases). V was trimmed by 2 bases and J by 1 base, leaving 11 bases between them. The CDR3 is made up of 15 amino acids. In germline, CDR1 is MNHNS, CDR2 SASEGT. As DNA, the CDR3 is TGTGCCAGCAGTGAAACTTACAGGGAGAACACTGAAGCTTTCTTT. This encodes CASSETYRENTEAFF.

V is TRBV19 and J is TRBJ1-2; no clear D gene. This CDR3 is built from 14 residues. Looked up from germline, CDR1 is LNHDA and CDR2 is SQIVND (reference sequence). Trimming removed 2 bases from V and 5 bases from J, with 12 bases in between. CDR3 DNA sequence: TGTGCCAGTAGTATACGGCACAGAAGATATGGCTACACCTTC. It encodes CASSIRHRRYGYTF.

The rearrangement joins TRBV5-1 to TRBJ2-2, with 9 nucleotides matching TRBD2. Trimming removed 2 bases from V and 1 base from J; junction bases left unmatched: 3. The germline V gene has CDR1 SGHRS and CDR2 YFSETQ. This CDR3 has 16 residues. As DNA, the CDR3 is TGCGCCAGCAGCTTCGGGACTAGCCTGAACACCGGGGAGCTGTTTTTT. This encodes CASSFGTSLNTGELFF.

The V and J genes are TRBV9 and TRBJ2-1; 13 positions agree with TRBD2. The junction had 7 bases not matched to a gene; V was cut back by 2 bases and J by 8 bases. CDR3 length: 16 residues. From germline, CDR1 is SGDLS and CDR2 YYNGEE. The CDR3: CASSVATSGGAYEQFF. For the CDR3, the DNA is TGTGCCAGCAGCGTTGCTACTAGCGGGGGGGCCTATGAGCAGTTCTTC.

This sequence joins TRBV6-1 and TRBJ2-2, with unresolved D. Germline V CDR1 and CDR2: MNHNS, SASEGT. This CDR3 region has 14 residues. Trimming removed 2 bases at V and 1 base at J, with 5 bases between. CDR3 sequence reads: CASSEIWNTGELFF. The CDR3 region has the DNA TGTGCCAGCAGTGAAATCTGGAACACCGGGGAGCTGTTTTTT.

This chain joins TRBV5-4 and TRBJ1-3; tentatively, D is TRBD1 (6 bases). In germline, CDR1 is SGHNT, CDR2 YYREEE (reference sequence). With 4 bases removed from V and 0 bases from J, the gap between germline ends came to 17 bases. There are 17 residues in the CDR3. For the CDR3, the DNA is TGTGCCAGCAGCAAAGGACAGTTTCTGTCCTCTGGAAACACCATATATTTT. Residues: CASSKGQFLSSGNTIYF.

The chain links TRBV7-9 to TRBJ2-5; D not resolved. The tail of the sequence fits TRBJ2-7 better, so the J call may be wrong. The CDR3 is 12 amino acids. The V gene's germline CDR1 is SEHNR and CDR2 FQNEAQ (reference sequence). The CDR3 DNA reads TGTGCCAGCAGCCGGGTATCTTACGAGCAGTACTTC. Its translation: CASSRVSYEQYF.

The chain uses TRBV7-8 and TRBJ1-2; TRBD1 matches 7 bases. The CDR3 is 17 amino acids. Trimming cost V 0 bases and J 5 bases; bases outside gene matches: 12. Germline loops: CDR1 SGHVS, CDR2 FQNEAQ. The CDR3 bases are TGTGCCAGCAGCTTAGCGCGAACAGGGGAAGGGGGTTATGGCTACACCTTC. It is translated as CASSLARTGEGGYGYTF.

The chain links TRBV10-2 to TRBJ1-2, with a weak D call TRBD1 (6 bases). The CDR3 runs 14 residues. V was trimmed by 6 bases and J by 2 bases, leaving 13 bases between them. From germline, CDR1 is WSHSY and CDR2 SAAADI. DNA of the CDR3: TGCGCCAGCAGCCAGGACAGCGAGAACTATGGCTACACCTTC. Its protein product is CASSQDSENYGYTF.

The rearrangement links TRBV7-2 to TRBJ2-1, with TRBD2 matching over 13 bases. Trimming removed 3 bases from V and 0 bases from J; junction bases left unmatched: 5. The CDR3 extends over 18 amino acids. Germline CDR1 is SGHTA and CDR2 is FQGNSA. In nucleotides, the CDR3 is TGTGCCAGCAGCTTTACTAGCGGGGGGGCTGGCTCCTACAATGAGCAGTTCTTC. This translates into CASSFTSGGAGSYNEQFF.

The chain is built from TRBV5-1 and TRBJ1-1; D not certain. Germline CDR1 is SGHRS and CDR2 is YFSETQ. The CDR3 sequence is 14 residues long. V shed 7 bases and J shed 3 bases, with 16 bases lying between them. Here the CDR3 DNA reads TGCGCCAGCGGACCGGGTGAGGGAGACACTGAAGCTTTCTTT. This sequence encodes CASGPGEGDTEAFF.

The CDR3 DNA reads TGTGCCAGTAGTATATCTCGTCCGCCACAAGATACGCAGTATTTT. This translates into CASSISRPPQDTQYF. This chain uses TRBV19 with TRBJ2-3; the D is unclear. Trimming pared 2 bases from V and 5 bases from J, leaving 14 bases between. CDR1 is LNHDA and CDR2 is SQIVND in the germline V gene (reference sequence). This CDR3 spans 15 amino acids.

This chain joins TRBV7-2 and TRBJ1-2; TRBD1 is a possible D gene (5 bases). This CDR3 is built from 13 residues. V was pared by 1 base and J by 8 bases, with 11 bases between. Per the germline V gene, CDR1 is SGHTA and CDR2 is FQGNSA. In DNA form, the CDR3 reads TGTGCCAGCAGCTTAGGGGGAAAGGGGGGCTACACCTTC. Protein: CASSLGGKGGYTF.

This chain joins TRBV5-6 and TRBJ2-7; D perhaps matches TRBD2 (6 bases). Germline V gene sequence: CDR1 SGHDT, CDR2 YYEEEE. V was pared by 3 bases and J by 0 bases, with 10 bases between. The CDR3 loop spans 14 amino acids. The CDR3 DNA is TGTGCCAGCAGCTCACCGGGACTCTCCTACGAGCAGTACTTC. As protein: CASSSPGLSYEQYF.

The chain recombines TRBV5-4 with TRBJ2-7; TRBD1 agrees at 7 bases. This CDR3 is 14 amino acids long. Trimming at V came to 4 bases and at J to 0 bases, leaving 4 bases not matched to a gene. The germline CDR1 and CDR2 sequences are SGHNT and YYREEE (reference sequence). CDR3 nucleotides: TGTGCCAGCAGCGGGACAGAGAGCTCCTACGAGCAGTACTTC. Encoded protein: CASSGTESSYEQYF. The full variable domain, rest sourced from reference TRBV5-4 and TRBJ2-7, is ETGVTQSPTHLIKTRGQQVTLRCSSQSGHNTVSWYQQALGQGPQFIFQYYREEENGRGNFPPRFSGLQFPNYSSELNVNALELDDSALYLCASSGTESSYEQYFGPGTRLTVT.

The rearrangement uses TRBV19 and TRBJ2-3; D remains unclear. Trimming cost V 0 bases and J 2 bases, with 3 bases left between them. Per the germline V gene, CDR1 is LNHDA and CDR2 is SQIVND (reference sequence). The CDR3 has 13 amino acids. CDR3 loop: CASSIDHTDTQYF. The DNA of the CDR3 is TGTGCCAGTAGTATAGACCACACAGATACGCAGTATTTT.

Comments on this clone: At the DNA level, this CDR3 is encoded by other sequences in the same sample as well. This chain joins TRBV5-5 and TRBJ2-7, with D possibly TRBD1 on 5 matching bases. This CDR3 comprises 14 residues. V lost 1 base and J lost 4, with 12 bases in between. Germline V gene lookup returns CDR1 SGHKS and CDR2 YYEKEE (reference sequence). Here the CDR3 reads CASSLSRTIYEQYF. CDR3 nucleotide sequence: TGTGCCAGCAGCTTGTCACGGACAATATACGAGCAGTACTTC. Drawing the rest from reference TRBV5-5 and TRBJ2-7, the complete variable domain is DAGVTQSPTHLIKTRGQQVTLRCSPISGHKSVSWYQQVLGQGPQFIFQYYEKEERGRGNFPDRFSARQFPNYSSELNVNALLLGDSALYLCASSLSRTIYEQYFGPGTRLTVT.